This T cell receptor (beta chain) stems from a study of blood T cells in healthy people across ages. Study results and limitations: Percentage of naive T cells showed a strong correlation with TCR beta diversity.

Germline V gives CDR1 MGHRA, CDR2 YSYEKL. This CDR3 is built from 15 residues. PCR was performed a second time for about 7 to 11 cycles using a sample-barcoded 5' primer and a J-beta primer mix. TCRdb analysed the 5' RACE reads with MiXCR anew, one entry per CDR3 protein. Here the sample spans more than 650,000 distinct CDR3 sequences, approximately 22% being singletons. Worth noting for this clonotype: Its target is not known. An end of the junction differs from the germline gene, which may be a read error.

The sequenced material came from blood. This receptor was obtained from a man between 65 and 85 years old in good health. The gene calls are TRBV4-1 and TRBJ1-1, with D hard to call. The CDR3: CTSSQDVRWNTEAFF. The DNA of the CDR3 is TGCACCAGCAGCCAAGACGTCAGGTGGAACACTGAAGCTTTCTTT.